This passage covers 10 T cell receptor beta chains from one sample sequenced in a study of neoadjuvant nivolumab and ipilimumab in lung cancer. Here immunoSEQ multiplex PCR was the method, and the copy in TCRdb shows in-frame clones only, minus some. The repertoire includes about 20,000 clones, 76% of them detected once, and over 6% sits in the top ten. This specimen consisted of tumor tissue, obtained after neoadjuvant nivolumab, alone or with ipilimumab, at or shortly before surgery. The receptors here all came from an adult with non-small cell lung cancer.

The chain links TRBV5-1 to TRBJ2-5, with 7 bases identical to TRBD1. V shed 2 bases and J 4 bases; nucleotides not matched to a gene: 5. This CDR3 has 14 amino acids. CDR1 is SGHRS, CDR2 YFSETQ, per germline. The CDR3 protein is CASSFGQVGETQYF. CDR3 nucleotide sequence: TGCGCCAGCAGCTTCGGACAGGTCGGAGAGACCCAGTACTTC.

The chain combines TRBV9 with TRBJ2-7, with TRBD2 matching 11 bases. Trimming took 2 bases from V and 7 from J; bases not matched to a gene: 5. Germline V lookup: CDR1 SGDLS, CDR2 YYNGEE. This CDR3 region has 14 residues. CDR3 region: CASSVTSGIGEQYF. CDR3 nucleotides: TGTGCCAGCAGCGTGACTAGCGGGATTGGTGAGCAGTACTTC.

The chain uses TRBV13 and TRBJ1-2; 11 bases match TRBD1. The germline V gene has CDR1 PRHDT and CDR2 FYEKMQ (reference sequence). The trim removed 3 bases at V and 4 bases at J, leaving 13 bases unmatched. This CDR3 has 18 residues. The CDR3 sequence is CASSFGQGARVIVYGYTF. In DNA, the CDR3 is TGTGCCAGCAGCTTCGGACAGGGGGCGAGGGTTATTGTCTATGGCTACACCTTC.

The chain couples TRBV4-2 to TRBJ2-2, with D possibly TRBD1 on 6 matching bases. The CDR3 covers 18 residues. CDR1 and CDR2 (germline): LGHNA, YNFKEQ. V lost 4 bases to trimming and J lost 4 bases, with 22 bases between them. As DNA, the CDR3 is TGTGCCAGCAGCCCGGGCGGAGTGGGGAGAGGGGGCACCGGGGAGCTGTTTTTT. It translates to CASSPGGVGRGGTGELFF.

V is TRBV9 and J is TRBJ1-1, with TRBD1 identical over 7 bases. With 2 bases clipped from V and 6 bases from J, the junction kept 13 bases outside the gene matches. The CDR3 is 16 residues long. Germline values: CDR1 SGDLS, CDR2 YYNGEE. CDR3 residues: CASSVRDSHPPAEAFF. As DNA, the CDR3 is TGTGCCAGCAGCGTGAGGGACAGCCACCCGCCGGCTGAAGCTTTCTTT.

In this sample, this clone turned up a few times. The V gene is TRBV2, the J gene TRBJ2-7; D is possibly TRBD2 (6 bases). Trimming took off 6 bases at V and 7 bases at J, with 16 bases between the two ends. Germline V gene sequence: CDR1 SNHLY, CDR2 FYNNEI. The length of the CDR3 is 13 residues. The CDR3 coding sequence is TGTGCCAGCAGGGGGGGACTCTACGGGGAGCAGTACTTC. It codes for CASRGGLYGEQYF.

This chain links TRBV5-1 with TRBJ2-3, with D hard to call. Per the germline V gene, CDR1 is SGHRS and CDR2 is YFSETQ. The CDR3 sequence is 13 residues long. Trimming pared 4 bases from V and 6 bases from J, leaving 12 bases between. The CDR3 DNA sequence: TGCGCCAGCAGCAAGTCTTTTGCGGATACGCAGTATTTT. Its translation: CASSKSFADTQYF.

The rearrangement joins TRBV29-1 to TRBJ1-5; 10 bases agree with TRBD1. Germline-derived CDR1 and CDR2 are SQVTM and ANQGSEA. J gave up 5 bases and V 4 bases, and 5 bases lay outside the gene matches. The CDR3 is made up of 14 amino acids. The CDR3 DNA is TGCAGCGTTGGAGGGACAGGGGATCATCAGCCCCAGCATTTT. Its translation: CSVGGTGDHQPQHF.

This clone has a handful of counts. This chain uses TRBV2 with TRBJ2-1; tentative D call: TRBD1 (7 bases). CDR3 length equals 13 residues. CDR1 and CDR2 from the germline V gene are SNHLY and FYNNEI. V shed 6 bases and J shed 4 bases, with 10 bases lying between them. CDR3 sequence reads: CASSRGEYNEQFF. The CDR3 nucleotides are TGTGCCAGCAGCAGGGGGGAATACAATGAGCAGTTCTTC. Filled out from reference TRBV2 and TRBJ2-1, the complete variable domain reads EPEVTQTPSHQVTQMGQEVILRCVPISNHLYFYWYRQILGQKVEFLVSFYNNEISEKSEIFDDQFSVERPDGSNFTLKIRSTKLEDSAMYFCASSRGEYNEQFFGPGTRLTVL.

This clone was counted a few times. The rearrangement uses TRBV28 and TRBJ2-7, with D perhaps given as TRBD1 or TRBD2 (5 bases each). Trimming pared 4 bases from V and 3 bases from J, leaving 22 bases between. Germline values: CDR1 MDHEN, CDR2 SYDVKM. This CDR3 region has 17 residues. CDR3: CASSWPLNRDGNYEQYF. The CDR3, as DNA: TGTGCCAGCAGTTGGCCCCTCAACCGGGACGGAAACTACGAGCAGTACTTC.